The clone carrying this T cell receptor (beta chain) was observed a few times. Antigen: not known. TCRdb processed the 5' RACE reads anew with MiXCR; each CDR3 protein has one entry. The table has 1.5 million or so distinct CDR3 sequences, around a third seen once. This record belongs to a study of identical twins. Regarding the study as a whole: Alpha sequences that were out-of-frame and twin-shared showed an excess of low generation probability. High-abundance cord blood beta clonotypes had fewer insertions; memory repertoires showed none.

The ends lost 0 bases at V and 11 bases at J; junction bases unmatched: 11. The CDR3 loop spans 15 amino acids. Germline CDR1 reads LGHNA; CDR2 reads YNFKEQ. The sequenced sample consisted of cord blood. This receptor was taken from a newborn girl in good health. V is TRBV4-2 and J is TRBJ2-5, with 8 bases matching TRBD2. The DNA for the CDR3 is TGTGCCAGCAGCCAAGATCCCGGACTAGCTGGGGAGCAGTACTTC. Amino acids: CASSQDPGLAGEQYF.